Listed here is a single T cell receptor beta chain. The target antigen is unknown. Germline assignment: CDR1 MDHEN and CDR2 SYDVKM. V dropped 3 bases and J dropped 3 bases, with 9 bases sitting between them. The CDR3 has 14 amino acids. Use of 60 Vbeta and 13 Jbeta primers characterized the PCR. The protocol was immunoSEQ multiplex PCR, while the TCRdb copy is restricted to in-frame clones and leaves out a portion. The sample has under 200,000 clones; 80% to 85% are singletons. This entry comes from a study of cytomegalovirus exposure and HLA in healthy donors. Study background: As released early, the data held 65 million to 90 million unique TCRs from HLA-typed donors. Study outcomes and limitations: Later analysis revealed greater clonal expansion in HLA-associated TCR beta chains than in equally common others. A later analysis linked a missense DCLRE1C variant to TCR beta V- and J-gene trimming. The later analysis indicated that the majority of CMV-associated TCR beta chains appeared HLA-restricted.

The specimen sequenced was PBMCs. The rearrangement joins TRBV28 to TRBJ1-5, with a tentative D call TRBD1 (6 bases). The sequence came from a girl aged 2 to 9 in good health and CMV-seropositive. This CDR3 is CASSFGGANQPQHF. DNA for the CDR3: TGTGCCAGCAGTTTTGGGGGGGCCAATCAGCCCCAGCATTTT.